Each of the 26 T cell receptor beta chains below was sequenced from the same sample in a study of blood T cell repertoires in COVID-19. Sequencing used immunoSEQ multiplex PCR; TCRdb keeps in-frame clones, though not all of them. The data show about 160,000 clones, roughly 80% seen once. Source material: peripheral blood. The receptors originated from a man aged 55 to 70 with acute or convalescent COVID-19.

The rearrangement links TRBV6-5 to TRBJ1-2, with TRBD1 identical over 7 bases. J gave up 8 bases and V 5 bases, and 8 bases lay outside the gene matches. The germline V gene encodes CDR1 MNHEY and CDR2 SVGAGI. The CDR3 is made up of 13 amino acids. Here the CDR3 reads CASSRTGPEGYTF. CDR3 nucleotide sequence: TGTGCCAGCAGTCGGACAGGTCCAGAGGGCTACACCTTC.

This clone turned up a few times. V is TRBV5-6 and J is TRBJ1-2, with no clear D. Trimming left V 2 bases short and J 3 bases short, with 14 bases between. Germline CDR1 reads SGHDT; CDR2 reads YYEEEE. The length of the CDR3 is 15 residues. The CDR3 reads CASSFIGVSDYGYTF. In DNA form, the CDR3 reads TGTGCCAGCAGCTTCATCGGGGTTTCAGACTATGGCTACACCTTC.

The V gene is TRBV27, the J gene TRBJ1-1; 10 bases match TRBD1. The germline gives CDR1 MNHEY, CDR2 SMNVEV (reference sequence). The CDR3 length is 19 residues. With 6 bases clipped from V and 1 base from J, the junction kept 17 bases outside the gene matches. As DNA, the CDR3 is TGTGCCAGCAGCCGGGGACAGGGGAGAGGTTTATTGGGGAACACTGAAGCTTTCTTT. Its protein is CASSRGQGRGLLGNTEAFF.

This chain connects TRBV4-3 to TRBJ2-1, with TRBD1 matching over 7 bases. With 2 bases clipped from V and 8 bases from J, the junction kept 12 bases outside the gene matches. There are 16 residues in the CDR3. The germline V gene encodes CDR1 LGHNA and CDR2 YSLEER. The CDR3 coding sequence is TGCGCCAGCAGCCAATACTTAGGGGGCGGAGGAGATGAGCAGTTCTTC. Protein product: CASSQYLGGGGDEQFF.

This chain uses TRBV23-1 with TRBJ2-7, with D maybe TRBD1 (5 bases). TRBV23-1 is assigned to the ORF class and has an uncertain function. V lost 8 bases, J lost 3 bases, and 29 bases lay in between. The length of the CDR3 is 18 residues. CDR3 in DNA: TGCGCCAGCGGACCCCGGCAGGGTTCTTTCTCATTCTACTACGAGCAGTACTTC. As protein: CASGPRQGSFSFYYEQYF.

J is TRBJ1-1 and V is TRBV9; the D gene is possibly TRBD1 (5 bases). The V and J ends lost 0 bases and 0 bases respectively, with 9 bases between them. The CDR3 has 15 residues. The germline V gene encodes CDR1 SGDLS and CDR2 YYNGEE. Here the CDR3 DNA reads TGTGCCAGCAGCGTAGACGGGGGGATGAACACTGAAGCTTTCTTT. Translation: CASSVDGGMNTEAFF. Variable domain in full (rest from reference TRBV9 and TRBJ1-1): DSGVTQTPKHLITATGQRVTLRCSPRSGDLSVYWYQQSLDQGLQFLIQYYNGEERAKGNILERFSAQQFPDLHSELNLSSLELGDSALYFCASSVDGGMNTEAFFGQGTRLTVV.

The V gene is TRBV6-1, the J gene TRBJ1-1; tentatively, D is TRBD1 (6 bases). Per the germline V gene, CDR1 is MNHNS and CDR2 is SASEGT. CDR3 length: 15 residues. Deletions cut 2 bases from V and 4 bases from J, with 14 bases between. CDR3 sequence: CASSEKGGVVTEAFF. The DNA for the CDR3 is TGTGCCAGCAGTGAAAAAGGGGGGGTCGTCACTGAAGCTTTCTTT.

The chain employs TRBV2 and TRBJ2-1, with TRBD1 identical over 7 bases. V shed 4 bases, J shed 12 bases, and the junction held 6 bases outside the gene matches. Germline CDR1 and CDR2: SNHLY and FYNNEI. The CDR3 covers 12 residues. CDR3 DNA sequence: TGTGCCAGCAGTGGTGACAGGGCCGGGCAGTTCTTC. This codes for CASSGDRAGQFF. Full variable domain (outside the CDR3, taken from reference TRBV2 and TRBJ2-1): EPEVTQTPSHQVTQMGQEVILRCVPISNHLYFYWYRQILGQKVEFLVSFYNNEISEKSEIFDDQFSVERPDGSNFTLKIRSTKLEDSAMYFCASSGDRAGQFFGPGTRLTVL.

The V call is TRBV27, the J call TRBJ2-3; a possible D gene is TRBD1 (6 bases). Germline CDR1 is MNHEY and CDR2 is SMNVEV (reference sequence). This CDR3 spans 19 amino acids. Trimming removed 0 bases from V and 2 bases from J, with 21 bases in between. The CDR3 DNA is TGTGCCAGCAGTTTATCTTGGGACAACCTCGTCCACTCCACAGATACGCAGTATTTT. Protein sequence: CASSLSWDNLVHSTDTQYF.

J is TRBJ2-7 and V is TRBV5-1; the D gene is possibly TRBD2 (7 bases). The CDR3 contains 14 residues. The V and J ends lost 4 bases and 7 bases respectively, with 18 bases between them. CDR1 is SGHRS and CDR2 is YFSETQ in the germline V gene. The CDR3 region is CASSTAGATGEQYF. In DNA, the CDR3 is TGCGCCAGCAGCACCGCGGGGGCAACGGGAGAGCAGTACTTC.

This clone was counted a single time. The CDR3 DNA is TGTGCCAGCAGCTTGAGGGTGCTAGCGGGGTCCTTCAACACCGGGGAGCTGTTTTTT. Encoded protein: CASSLRVLAGSFNTGELFF. This sequence joins TRBV5-4 and TRBJ2-2; TRBD2 agrees at 9 bases. V trimming: 1 base; J trimming: 2 bases; junction bases outside the gene matches: 12. The CDR3 consists of 19 residues. Germline CDR1 SGHNT, CDR2 YYREEE (reference sequence).

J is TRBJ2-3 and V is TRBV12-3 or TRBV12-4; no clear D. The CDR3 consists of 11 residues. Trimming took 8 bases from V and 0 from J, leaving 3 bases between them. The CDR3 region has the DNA TGTGCCAGCCGGAGCACAGATACGCAGTATTTT. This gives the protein CASRSTDTQYF.

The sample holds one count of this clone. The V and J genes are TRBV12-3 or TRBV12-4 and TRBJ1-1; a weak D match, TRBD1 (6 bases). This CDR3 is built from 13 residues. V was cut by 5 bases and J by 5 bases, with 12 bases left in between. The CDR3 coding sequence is TGTGCCAGCAGTGAAGACAGGTGGACTGAAGCTTTCTTT. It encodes CASSEDRWTEAFF.

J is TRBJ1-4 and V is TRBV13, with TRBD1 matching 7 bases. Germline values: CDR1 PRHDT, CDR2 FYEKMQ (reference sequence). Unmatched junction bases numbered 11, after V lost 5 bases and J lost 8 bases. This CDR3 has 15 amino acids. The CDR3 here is CASSPDRDSLEKLFF. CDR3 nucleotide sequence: TGTGCCAGCAGCCCCGACCGGGACAGTCTGGAAAAACTGTTTTTT. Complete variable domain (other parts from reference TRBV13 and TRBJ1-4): AAGVIQSPRHLIKEKRETATLKCYPIPRHDTVYWYQQGPGQDPQFLISFYEKMQSDKGSIPDRFSAQQFSDYHSELNMSSLELGDSALYFCASSPDRDSLEKLFFGSGTQLSVL.

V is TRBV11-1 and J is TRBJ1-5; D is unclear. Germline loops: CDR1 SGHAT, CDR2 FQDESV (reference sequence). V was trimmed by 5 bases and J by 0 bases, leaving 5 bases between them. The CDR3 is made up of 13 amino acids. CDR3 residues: CASSRYSNQPQHF. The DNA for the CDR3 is TGTGCCAGCAGCCGTTATAGCAATCAGCCCCAGCATTTT.

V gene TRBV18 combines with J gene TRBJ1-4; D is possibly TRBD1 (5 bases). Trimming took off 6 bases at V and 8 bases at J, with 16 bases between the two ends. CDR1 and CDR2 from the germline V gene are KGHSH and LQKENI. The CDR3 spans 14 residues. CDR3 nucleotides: TGTGCCAGCTCTCGGGCCTCCCAGGGAGAAAAACTGTTTTTT. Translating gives CASSRASQGEKLFF.

The CDR3 DNA reads TGTGCCAGCGGCCCCAGCTCCTACAATGAGCAGTTCTTC. Translated: CASGPSSYNEQFF. The V call is TRBV6-5, the J call TRBJ2-1; D uncertain. The length of the CDR3 is 13 residues. The germline V and J ends were trimmed by 8 bases and 0 bases, with 8 bases remaining between them. CDR1 and CDR2 from the germline V gene are MNHEY and SVGAGI.

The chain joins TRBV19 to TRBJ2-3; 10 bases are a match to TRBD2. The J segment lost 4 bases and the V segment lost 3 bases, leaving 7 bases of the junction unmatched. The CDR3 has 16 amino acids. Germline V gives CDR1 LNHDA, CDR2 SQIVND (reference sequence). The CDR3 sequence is CASSIIQRGGSDTQYF. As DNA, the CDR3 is TGTGCCAGTAGTATTATCCAGCGGGGGGGGTCAGATACGCAGTATTTT.

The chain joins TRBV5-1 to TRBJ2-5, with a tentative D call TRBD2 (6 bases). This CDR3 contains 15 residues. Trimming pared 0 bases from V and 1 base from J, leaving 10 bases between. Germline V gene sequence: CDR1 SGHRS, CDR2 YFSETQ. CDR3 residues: CASSLAGGFQETQYF. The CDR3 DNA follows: TGCGCCAGCAGCTTGGCCGGGGGATTCCAAGAGACCCAGTACTTC.

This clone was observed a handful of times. CDR3 bases: TGCGCCAGCAGCTTGGGCGGGGGGGTGAATGAGCAGTTCTTC. Residues: CASSLGGGVNEQFF. This sequence joins TRBV5-1 and TRBJ2-1, with 9 bases identical to TRBD2. The germline V gene has CDR1 SGHRS and CDR2 YFSETQ. J lost 7 bases, V lost 0 bases, and 2 bases had no gene match. The length of the CDR3 is 14 residues.

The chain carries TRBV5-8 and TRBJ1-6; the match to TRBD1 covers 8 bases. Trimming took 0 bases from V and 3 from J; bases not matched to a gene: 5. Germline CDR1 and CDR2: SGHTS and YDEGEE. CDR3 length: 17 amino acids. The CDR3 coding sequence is TGTGCCAGCAGCTTGGCGCGAGACAGGGGCTATAATTCACCCCTCCACTTT. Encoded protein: CASSLARDRGYNSPLHF. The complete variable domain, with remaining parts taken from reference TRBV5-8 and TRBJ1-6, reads EAGVTQSPTHLIKTRGQQATLRCSPISGHTSVYWYQQALGLGLQFLLWYDEGEERNRGNFPPRFSGRQFPNYSSELNVNALELEDSALYLCASSLARDRGYNSPLHFGNGTRLTVT.

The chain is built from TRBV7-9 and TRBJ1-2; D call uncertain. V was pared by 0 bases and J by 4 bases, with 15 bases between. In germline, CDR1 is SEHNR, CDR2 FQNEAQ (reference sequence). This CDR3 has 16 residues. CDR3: CASSLAHLVGGYGYTF. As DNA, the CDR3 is TGTGCCAGCAGCTTAGCGCATCTAGTCGGAGGCTATGGCTACACCTTC.

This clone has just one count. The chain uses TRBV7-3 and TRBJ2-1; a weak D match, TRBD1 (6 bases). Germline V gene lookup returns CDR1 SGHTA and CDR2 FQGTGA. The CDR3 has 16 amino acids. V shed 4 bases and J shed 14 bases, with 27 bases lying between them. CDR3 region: CASSSGEAGALGQKFF. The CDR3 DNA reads TGTGCCAGCAGCTCTGGCGAGGCAGGGGCCCTGGGCCAGAAGTTCTTC.

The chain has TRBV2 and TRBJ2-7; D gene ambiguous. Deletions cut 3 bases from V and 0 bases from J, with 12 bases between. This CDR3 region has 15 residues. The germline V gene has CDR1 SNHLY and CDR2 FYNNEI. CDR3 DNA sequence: TGTGCCAGCAGTGAGAGGCTCTTCCCCTCCTACGAGCAGTACTTC. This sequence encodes CASSERLFPSYEQYF.

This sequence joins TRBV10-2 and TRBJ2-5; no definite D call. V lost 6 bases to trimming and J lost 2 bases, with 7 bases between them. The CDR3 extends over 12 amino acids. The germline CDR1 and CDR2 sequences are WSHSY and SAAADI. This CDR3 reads CASSAQQETQYF. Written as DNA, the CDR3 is TGCGCCAGCAGCGCACAGCAAGAGACCCAGTACTTC.

CDR3 in DNA: TGTGCCAGCAGCGCCTGGGACAGCCCTTCCTACGAGCAGTACTTC. This translates into CASSAWDSPSYEQYF. This chain connects TRBV9 to TRBJ2-7, with 7 bases matching TRBD1. Germline values: CDR1 SGDLS, CDR2 YYNGEE. The V gene end was trimmed by 3 bases and the J gene end by 1 base; junction bases not matched to a gene: 7. The CDR3 loop spans 15 amino acids. Combining the CDR3 with reference TRBV9 and TRBJ2-7 gives the whole variable domain DSGVTQTPKHLITATGQRVTLRCSPRSGDLSVYWYQQSLDQGLQFLIQYYNGEERAKGNILERFSAQQFPDLHSELNLSSLELGDSALYFCASSAWDSPSYEQYFGPGTRLTVT.